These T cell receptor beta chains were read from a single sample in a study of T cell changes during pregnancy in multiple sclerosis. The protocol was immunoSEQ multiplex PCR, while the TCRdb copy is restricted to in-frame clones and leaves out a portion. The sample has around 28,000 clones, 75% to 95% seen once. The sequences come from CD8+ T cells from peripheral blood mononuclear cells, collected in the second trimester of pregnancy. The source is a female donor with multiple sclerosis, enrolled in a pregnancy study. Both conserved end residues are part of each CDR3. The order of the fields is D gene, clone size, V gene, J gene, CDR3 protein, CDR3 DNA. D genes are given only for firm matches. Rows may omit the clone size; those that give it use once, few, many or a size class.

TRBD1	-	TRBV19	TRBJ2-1	CASSIGDRGLNEQFF	TGTGCCAGTAGTATAGGAGACAGGGGGCTCAATGAGCAGTTCTTC
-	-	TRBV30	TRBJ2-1	CAWSITSSYNEQFF	TGTGCCTGGAGTATAACGAGCTCCTACAATGAGCAGTTCTTC
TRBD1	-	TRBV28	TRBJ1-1	CASRQGGTEAFF	TGTGCCAGCAGACAGGGGGGCACTGAAGCTTTCTTT
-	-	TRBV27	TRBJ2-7	CASSLQGYEQYF	TGTGCCAGCAGTTTACAGGGTTACGAGCAGTACTTC
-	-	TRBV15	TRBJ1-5	CATSREGGGQPQHF	TGTGCCACCAGCAGAGAAGGGGGTGGGCAGCCCCAGCATTTT
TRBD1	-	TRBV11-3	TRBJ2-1	CASSSAGGVPYNEQFF	TGTGCCAGCAGTTCGGCAGGGGGTGTCCCCTACAATGAGCAGTTCTTC
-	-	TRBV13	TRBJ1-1	CASMRRVTEAFF	TGTGCCAGTATGCGCAGGGTCACTGAAGCTTTCTTT
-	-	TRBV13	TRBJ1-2	CASKEAGHPGYTF	TGTGCCAGCAAAGAGGCAGGGCATCCTGGCTACACCTTC
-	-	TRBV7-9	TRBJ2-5	CASSFAGAAYLKETQYF	TGTGCCAGCAGCTTTGCGGGGGCCGCGTATCTAAAAGAGACCCAGTACTTC
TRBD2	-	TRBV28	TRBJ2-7	CASKQGLAGGDEQYF	TGTGCCAGCAAGCAGGGACTAGCGGGAGGGGACGAGCAGTACTTC
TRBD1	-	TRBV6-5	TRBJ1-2	CASTDRVDGYTF	TGTGCCAGCACCGACAGGGTGGATGGCTACACCTTC
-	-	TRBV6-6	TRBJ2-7	CASSYDRTYEQYF	TGTGCCAGCAGTTACGACAGAACCTACGAGCAGTACTTC
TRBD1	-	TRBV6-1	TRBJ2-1	CASSDSPGQYNEQFF	TGTGCCAGCAGTGACTCCCCGGGACAGTACAATGAGCAGTTCTTC
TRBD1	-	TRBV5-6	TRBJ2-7	CASSFSTQGAFYEQYF	TGTGCCAGCAGCTTTAGTACACAGGGGGCTTTTTACGAGCAGTACTTC
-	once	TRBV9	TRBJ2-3	CASSEERGFRTDTQYF	TGTGCCAGCAGCGAAGAGAGGGGGTTTAGGACAGATACGCAGTATTTT
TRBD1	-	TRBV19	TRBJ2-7	CASSVTGDYEQYF	TGTGCCAGTAGTGTCACAGGGGATTACGAGCAGTACTTC